Below, one T cell receptor beta chain is given with its context. No antigen is known for it. No base quality information exists; no much larger clone differs at one position. The same CDR3 also results from other DNA sequences found in this sample. The germline V gene (reference sequence) gives CDR1 as LGHDT and CDR2 as YNNKEL. Taken from cysteine to phenylalanine, the CDR3 has 14 residues. Kept here is only the CDR3 DNA, which spans 42 bases and is read in frame from base 1. Cut back by 0 bases and 1 base, the V and J ends lie 6 bases apart. The sample belongs to a study of blood T cell repertoires in COVID-19 (dated by TCRdb to 2018 to 2021). With respect to the entire study: Collaborator samples came from the United States, Italy and Spain and covered acute and convalescent phases of COVID-19. The dataset comprised deeply sampled blood TCRbeta repertoires from subjects exposed to, actively infected with, or recovered from COVID-19. Where available, HLA class I and class II types were taken from metadata supplied by the sample provider and were not determined by assay-based typing. The repertoires were made available in a free public database intended to serve as a resource for research on the immune response to SARS-CoV-2. Samples were obtained from the ongoing ImmuneRACE study (first 160 participants) and from 1,200 or so subjects provided by 6 global collaborators. The prospective study material was composed of cDNA or gDNA derived from T cells, B-cell-depleted T cells, or PBMCs. The sample metadata nearly always contained a de-identified subject ID, COVID-19 status, age in years and sex.

Enrolling through a virtual design, the prospective study's participants ranged in age from roughly 18 to 89 years and lived across 20 to 30 United States geographic areas. Cohort assignment in the prospective study relied on participant-reported clinical history from a screening survey and a study questionnaire. Exposed participants had been in contact, within 2 weeks of entering the study, with a person who had a PCR-confirmed or clinician-diagnosed case of COVID-19. In the prospective study, whole blood, serum and a nasopharyngeal or oropharyngeal swab were collected from each participant by mobile phlebotomists. Additional blood draws and questionnaires over an approximately 2-month period could optionally be provided by prospective study participants. Before DNA extraction, blood samples from the prospective study were shipped at room temperature or frozen. Summary of the overall study and its limitations: The quantity of clinical and demographic metadata differed by source and by participant and was supplied without curation.

TCRbeta CDR3 regions were amplified from genomic DNA using the immunoSEQ Assay, a bias-controlled multiplex PCR. As for how the authors treated the data: The number of nucleated cells in each sample was estimated from the amplification of reference gene primers within the assay. Sequence reads were collapsed and filtered to measure the absolute abundance of every unique TCRbeta CDR3 rearrangement. For each sample, productive Simpson clonality was calculated as the square root of Simpson's diversity index across productive rearrangements. What TCRdb holds here is the immuneACCESS table cut down to in-frame rearrangements. Part of the clones is not present; checked against another copy, under half of the missing clones reflect an unresolved V gene, and the others are unexplained. For V, J and clone size, that table is used; D and trimming come from the DNA. Within this sample are a few hundred thousand clones, with approximately 91% of them counted one time only. Approximately 1% of the sample is taken by the ten largest.

The rearrangement joined TRBV3-1 (or the pseudogene TRBV3-2) to TRBJ1-1, with no D gene named confidently. The sequenced sample was PBMCs or T cells enriched from blood (not recorded which). This TCR derives from a woman aged 25-40 years who had been exposed to COVID-19. CDR3 protein: CASSQEGRNTEAFF. The DNA is TGTGCCAGCAGCCAAGAGGGGAGGAACACTGAAGCTTTCTTT.